The entry below gives a single TCR beta chain sequence along with its context. Its specificity is unknown. The data were taken from a study of STAT3 mutations in large granular lymphocyte leukemia. The CDR3 totals 13 residues. V was trimmed by 8 bases and J by 5 bases, leaving 16 bases between them. The germline gives CDR1 SGDLS, CDR2 YYNGEE. Sequencing used immunoSEQ multiplex PCR; TCRdb keeps in-frame clones, though not all of them. The profile shows about 42,000 clones, 80% to 90% of them singletons. General study points: Every T-LGLL patient had at least one immunodominant TCRbeta clonotype. Treatment regimens differed across patients between samplings. Some patients had dominant TCR clones larger than their STAT3 mutant burden.

The rearrangement joins TRBV9 to TRBJ1-1, with D perhaps TRBD1 (6 bases). Sequencing was done on a sample of PBMCs. The receptor was isolated from a human donor with T large granular lymphocyte leukemia. Some clones in this sample may be carry-over from other donors' samples. CDR3 nucleotide sequence: TGTGCCAGTGGTCCAGGTAGGGGGACTGAAGCTTTCTTT. Translated, it gives CASGPGRGTEAFF.